This TCR beta chain was sequenced for a study of T-cell reconstitution after alpha-beta-depleted transplantation in children. V shed 1 base, J shed 4 bases, and the junction held 7 bases outside the gene matches. Germline values: CDR1 SGHRS, CDR2 YFSETQ. This CDR3 contains 15 residues. Broader study findings: Diversity and T-cell counts at one year after transplant derived mostly from new T cells. For some patients, TCRbeta diversity was high at day 60 because of recipient T cells and thymic progenitors that survived.

Worth noting for this clonotype: Its antigen is still unknown.

Unique molecular identifiers were incorporated into the prepared TCRbeta library. TCRdb called the PCR reads again in MiXCR, with one record for every CDR3 protein. The sample yields 500,000 to 600,000 distinct CDR3 sequences, over 20% seen once. The source of this sequence is a boy under two years old with Wiskott-Aldrich syndrome, due to receive a stem cell transplant. The sequences come from PBMCs, collected before TCRalphabeta/CD19-depleted stem cell transplant. This chain links TRBV5-1 with TRBJ2-7; 8 bases are shared with TRBD2. The CDR3 sequence is CASSLYWLAGYEQYF. CDR3 in DNA: TGCGCCAGCAGCTTGTACTGGCTAGCGGGTTACGAGCAGTACTTC.